These T cell receptor beta chains were read from a single sample in a study of shared clonotypes between healthy human individuals. TCRdb's copy holds only in-frame clones and misses some; the assay was immunoSEQ multiplex PCR. In the table there are some 2 million clones, roughly 95% of which are singletons. The specimen was naive CD8+ T cells sorted from blood. All receptors come from a man younger than 30 in good health. Each CDR3 is given with its conserved first and last residue. The D gene is left open where the match is weak. Expanded clones are given a class, and other clones once, few, many or no size at all.

once TRBJ2-7 TRBV27 - CASSSDGYEQYF TGTGCCAGCAGTTCGGACGGCTACGAGCAGTACTTC
- TRBJ2-6 TRBV30 - CAWSEGSSGANVLTF TGTGCCTGGAGTGAGGGGAGCTCTGGGGCCAACGTCCTGACTTTC
- TRBJ2-7 TRBV29-1 - CSVRSYEQYF TGCAGCGTTAGATCCTACGAGCAGTACTTC
- TRBJ2-7 TRBV13 - CASSLRGTYEQYF TGTGCCAGCAGCCTACGGGGCACGTACGAGCAGTACTTC
- TRBJ2-4 TRBV12-5 - CASGLALTIGGRWKNIQYF TGTGCTAGTGGTTTGGCCCTAACGATCGGTGGGCGGTGGAAAAACATTCAGTACTTC
- TRBJ2-7 TRBV4-1 TRBD2 CASSLSATSGGIYEQYF TGCGCCAGCAGCCTTTCAGCGACTAGCGGGGGGATCTACGAGCAGTACTTC
- TRBJ2-7 TRBV4-3 - CASSQDVQGSSYEQYF TGCGCCAGCAGCCAAGATGTCCAGGGATCCAGTTACGAGCAGTACTTC
- TRBJ1-6 TRBV9 - CASSVGIQFSSYNSPLHF TGTGCCAGCAGCGTAGGAATACAGTTTAGCTCCTATAATTCACCCCTCCACTTT
- TRBJ2-1 TRBV14 - CASSLSGFSYNEQFF TGTGCCAGCAGCCTTTCGGGGTTCTCCTACAATGAGCAGTTCTTC
- TRBJ2-7 TRBV6-1 - CASSETSYEQYF TGTGCCAGCAGTGAGACCTCCTACGAGCAGTACTTC
once TRBJ1-6 TRBV28 TRBD1 CASGTDSSPLHF TGTGCCAGCGGGACAGATTCCTCACCCCTCCACTTT
once TRBJ1-1 TRBV19 TRBD1 CASQGARTEAFF TGTGCCAGTCAGGGGGCGCGAACTGAAGCTTTCTTT
- TRBJ2-1 TRBV13 - CASSPHLLSTPSYNEQFF TGTGCCAGCAGCCCACACCTCCTGAGTACCCCCTCCTACAATGAGCAGTTCTTC
- TRBJ1-4 TRBV6-5 - CASSPLRDEKLFF TGTGCCAGCAGTCCTCTCCGAGATGAAAAACTGTTTTTT
- TRBJ2-7 TRBV4-3 TRBD2 CASSQVLAGSYEQYF TGCGCCAGCAGCCAAGTTCTAGCGGGGTCCTACGAGCAGTACTTC
- TRBJ2-7 TRBV7-9 - CASTLGGLPYEQYF TGTGCCAGCACCCTTGGTGGTCTTCCCTACGAGCAGTACTTC
once TRBJ2-3 TRBV6-1 - CASSEGRGWEIPPTDTQYF TGTGCCAGCAGTGAAGGTAGAGGTTGGGAGATCCCTCCCACAGATACGCAGTATTTT
- TRBJ2-3 TRBV7-9 - CASSRNSDGPSTDTQYF TGTGCCAGCAGTCGTAACTCGGACGGCCCTAGCACAGATACGCAGTATTTT
- TRBJ2-7 TRBV29-1 - CSVEPLDSNSYEQYF TGCAGCGTTGAACCCCTTGACAGTAACTCCTACGAGCAGTACTTC
once TRBJ2-7 TRBV28 TRBD1 CASSLGQQLEQYF TGTGCCAGCAGTCTGGGACAGCAGTTGGAGCAGTACTTC
- TRBJ1-5 TRBV7-2 - CASSLAASQQPQHF TGTGCCAGCAGCTTAGCGGCCAGTCAACAGCCCCAGCATTTT
once TRBJ2-7 TRBV10-3 - CAISDGEGINEQYF TGTGCCATCAGTGACGGAGAAGGGATCAACGAGCAGTACTTC
- TRBJ2-7 TRBV29-1 - CSVAGPNEQYF TGCAGCGTTGCCGGTCCGAACGAGCAGTACTTC
once TRBJ2-1 TRBV19 - CASSIDDRSYNEQFF TGTGCCAGTAGTATTGACGACCGCTCCTACAATGAGCAGTTCTTC
- TRBJ2-1 TRBV7-6 - CASSPTGRGNNEQFF TGTGCCAGCAGCCCGACAGGGAGGGGTAACAATGAGCAGTTCTTC
- TRBJ2-2 TRBV5-6 - CASSFGTGELFF TGTGCCAGCAGCTTTGGGACCGGGGAGCTGTTTTTT
- TRBJ1-2 TRBV6-6 - CASSYSLYGYTF TGTGCCAGCAGTTACAGTCTATATGGCTACACCTTC
once TRBJ1-1 TRBV29-1 - CSVEEGLNTEAFF TGCAGCGTTGAAGAGGGACTGAACACTGAAGCTTTCTTT
- TRBJ1-1 TRBV5-8 TRBD1 CASSPGQGNTEAFF TGTGCCAGCAGCCCAGGACAGGGGAACACTGAAGCTTTCTTT
- TRBJ2-4 TRBV6-1 TRBD1 CASSDFGQGVYIQYF TGTGCCAGCAGTGATTTCGGACAGGGGGTATACATTCAGTACTTC
- TRBJ2-2 TRBV2 TRBD2 CASRDLGTSGNTGELFF TGTGCCAGCAGAGACTTAGGGACTAGCGGGAACACCGGGGAGCTGTTTTTT
- TRBJ1-3 TRBV7-8 - CASSLGGGVSGNTIYF TGTGCCAGCAGCTTAGGAGGAGGGGTTTCTGGAAACACCATATATTTT
- TRBJ2-7 TRBV9 - CASSVGSSDSTYEQYF TGTGCCAGCAGCGTAGGGTCGTCGGACAGTACCTACGAGCAGTACTTC
- TRBJ2-5 TRBV2 - CASSANLAPSLETQYF TGTGCCAGCAGTGCGAACCTAGCGCCCAGTTTAGAGACCCAGTACTTC
- TRBJ2-2 TRBV2 - CASSEYGGPRTGELFF TGTGCCAGCAGTGAATATGGGGGCCCCAGAACCGGGGAGCTGTTTTTT
- TRBJ1-4 TRBV27 - CASSLGWGLNEKLFF TGTGCCAGCAGTTTGGGGTGGGGGTTGAATGAAAAACTGTTTTTT
- TRBJ1-5 TRBV13 - CASSLKGSGQPQHF TGTGCCAGCAGCTTAAAAGGGTCGGGCCAGCCCCAGCATTTT
- TRBJ1-3 TRBV4-1 - CASSQVNVGNTIYF TGCGCCAGCAGCCAAGTAAACGTTGGAAACACCATATATTTT
- TRBJ2-7 TRBV30 - CAWKGTAYEQYF TGTGCCTGGAAGGGGACTGCCTACGAGCAGTACTTC
- TRBJ2-7 TRBV6-5 TRBD1 CASRRGHEQYF TGTGCCAGCAGGAGGGGGCATGAGCAGTACTTC
- TRBJ2-7 TRBV18 - CASSPAAVPSFLEQYF TGTGCCAGCTCACCCGCGGCCGTTCCGTCGTTCCTGGAGCAGTACTTC
once TRBJ1-4 TRBV30 - CAWSRGGTNEKLFF TGTGCCTGGAGTCGAGGGGGAACTAATGAAAAACTGTTTTTT
- TRBJ2-1 TRBV7-9 - CASSLAQGSYNEQFF TGTGCCAGCAGCTTAGCCCAGGGCTCCTACAATGAGCAGTTCTTC
- TRBJ1-3 TRBV7-9 - CASSYNIAGRSSGNTIYF TGTGCCAGCAGCTACAACATTGCGGGCCGCAGCTCTGGAAACACCATATATTTT